This T cell receptor (beta chain) was identified in a study of response to subunit inactivated influenza vaccine (dated by TCRdb to the late 2010s). Broadly, across the study: To follow how T cells responded to a trivalent subunit inactivated influenza vaccine, the researchers relied on deep quantitative profiling of the T cell receptor repertoire.

This clonotype was detected ten times or more. No cognate antigen has been identified for it. It has no much larger one-base neighbor in the sample; base qualities were not kept. To prepare the library, RT-PCR was applied. Sequencing took place on an Illumina HiSeq 2500. TCRdb reworked the public reads: Q25 trimming with fastp, MiXCR clone assembly, productive beta chains retained. Rows are unified per CDR3 protein, each entry keeping the most common DNA and genes. Present in this sample are roughly 500,000 distinct CDR3 sequences, approximately 15% of which were seen just once. The ten most abundant clones make up roughly 3.1% of the sample. Reading from cysteine to phenylalanine, the CDR3 counts 13 amino acids. Here the CDR3 DNA is all that survives: 39 bases in frame from base 1. CDR1 and CDR2 are drawn from the germline V gene: SGHTA, FQGNSA. V and J are truncated by 4 bases and 5 bases respectively, leaving an intervening sequence of 10 bases.

Summary of the overall study and its limitations: The authors suggested that each seasonal influenza vaccination may recruit only a limited number of new T cells.

The chain joins TRBV7-2 to TRBJ2-3; the D gene is not confidently resolved. The sequencing used CD4+ T cells sorted from PBMCs, collected less than 25 months after vaccination. The receptor's source is a man aged 50 to 69 who received an inactivated influenza vaccine. Donor details come from another sample of the same person, matched by shared clones. CDR3 sequence: CASSSSRLDTQYF. Here is the DNA: TGTGCCAGCAGCTCCTCCCGGCTAGATACGCAGTATTTT.